This is a list of T cell receptor beta chains from one sample in a study of PD-1 blockade in mismatch repair-deficient tumors. These TCRs' antigens remain unknown. Assay used: immunoSEQ multiplex PCR; TCRdb lists only in-frame clones, some missing. The data contain around 15,000 clones, roughly 80% of them singletons. The material sequenced was cells cultured in vitro, taken from a patient treated with pembrolizumab. The source is an adult with mismatch repair-deficient cancer. Both conserved end residues are part of each CDR3. The D gene is left open where the match is weak. A clone size is listed for some rows: how often the clone was seen (once, few, many), or a class if it is expanded.

D | J | V | size | DNA | CDR3
NA | TRBJ1-1 | TRBV5-6 | NA | TGTGCCAGCAGCTTCCGTTCTGTATCTCGGACTGAAGCTTTCTTT | CASSFRSVSRTEAFF
NA | TRBJ1-1 | TRBV11-2 | NA | TGTGCCAGCAGGGAGACAGGGAACACTGAAGCTTTCTTT | CASRETGNTEAFF
NA | TRBJ2-3 | TRBV5-1 | NA | TGCGCCAGCAGCTTAACGGGGTCCCCAAATCCCACGCAGTATTTT | CASSLTGSPNPTQYF
NA | TRBJ2-5 | TRBV15 | NA | TGTGCCACCAGCAGAGGACAGAGCCAAGAGACCCAGTACTTC | CATSRGQSQETQYF
TRBD2 | TRBJ2-7 | TRBV7-2 | NA | TGTGCCAGCAGCTTAGGGACTAGCGGAGCCAGGGAGCAGTACTTC | CASSLGTSGAREQYF
TRBD1 | TRBJ1-1 | TRBV6-6 | NA | TGTGCCAGCAGTTACTCACAGGACAGGGACGCTTTCTTT | CASSYSQDRDAFF
NA | TRBJ1-1 | TRBV10-3 | few | TGTGCCATCAGTGAGTTGGACGGCGATACGTATGAAGCTTTCTTT | CAISELDGDTYEAFF
NA | TRBJ1-1 | TRBV27 | NA | TGTGCCAGCAGTCTCAATACAGGACCCCTTGCGAACACTGAAGCTTTCTTT | CASSLNTGPLANTEAFF
NA | TRBJ2-3 | TRBV5-4 | NA | TGTGCCAGCAGCTTGACCCGGACGGGGGATACGCAGTATTTT | CASSLTRTGDTQYF
NA | TRBJ2-7 | TRBV6-1 | few | TGTGCCAGCATCAAGAGTCCTAGCTCCTACGAGCAGTACTTC | CASIKSPSSYEQYF
NA | TRBJ1-4 | TRBV28 | NA | TGTGCCAGCAGTAACTTCCAGGAACTGTTTTTT | CASSNFQELFF
NA | TRBJ1-1 | TRBV5-4 | NA | TGTGCCAGCAGAAACCAGGGGAACACTGAAGCTTTCTTT | CASRNQGNTEAFF
NA | TRBJ2-1 | TRBV7-9 | few | TGTGCCAGCAGCTCGTATGGGGGAGGAACGGTGGATGAGCAGTTCTTC | CASSSYGGGTVDEQFF
NA | TRBJ1-4 | TRBV28 | NA | TGTGCCAGCATTTCCCAGGATCCCGGGAGGGAAAAACTGTTTTTT | CASISQDPGREKLFF
NA | TRBJ2-1 | TRBV27 | once | TGTGCCAGCAGTTTAGGATTGGTCTTCGCCCCGAATGAGCAGTTCTTC | CASSLGLVFAPNEQFF
NA | TRBJ2-6 | TRBV23-1 | NA | TGCGCCAGCAGCTCCCGGGAAAGCCGGTTCGGGGCCAACGTCCTGACTTTC | CASSSRESRFGANVLTF
TRBD1 | TRBJ2-6 | TRBV18 | NA | TGTGCCAGCTCACCGGACAGGGCTGAGAACGTCCTGACTTTC | CASSPDRAENVLTF
NA | TRBJ2-7 | TRBV28 | NA | TGTGCCAGCGGCCTTAACCCGGGGGCCACCTACGAGCAGTACTTC | CASGLNPGATYEQYF
TRBD2 | TRBJ2-2 | TRBV7-9 | NA | TGTGCCAGCAGCTTATACGCGGGAGGGCCTGACACCGGGGAGCTGTTTTTT | CASSLYAGGPDTGELFF
TRBD2 | TRBJ2-1 | TRBV18 | NA | TGTGCCAGCTCACCAACCCTAGCGGGAGGGCCCGACAATGAGCAGTTCTTC | CASSPTLAGGPDNEQFF
TRBD2 | TRBJ2-3 | TRBV7-3 | NA | TGTGCCAGCAGCTTCGGACTAGAGGCAGATACGCAGTATTTT | CASSFGLEADTQYF
TRBD2 | TRBJ2-3 | TRBV7-9 | NA | TGTGCCAGCAGCCCCCCTGGACTAGCGGGGATGGATACGCAGTATTTT | CASSPPGLAGMDTQYF
NA | TRBJ2-7 | TRBV5-6 | NA | TGTGCCAGCAGCCCACGGGGGTTCGGGATCTACGAGCAGTACTTC | CASSPRGFGIYEQYF
NA | TRBJ1-2 | TRBV5-4 | NA | TGTGCCAGCAGCCGTCGGGACATCCCTGTTGATGGCTACACCTTC | CASSRRDIPVDGYTF
NA | TRBJ2-2 | TRBV30 | once | TGTGCCTGGAGGCCGGGAAACGGGGAGCTGTTTTTT | CAWRPGNGELFF
TRBD1 | TRBJ1-4 | TRBV5-1 | NA | TGCGCCAGCAGCTTCGGGACAGTTAATGAAAAACTGTTTTTT | CASSFGTVNEKLFF
NA | TRBJ2-7 | TRBV21-1 | NA | TGTGCCAGCCGGGGGGGCGTGGGCTCGACTTCCTACGAGCAGTACTTC | CASRGGVGSTSYEQYF
TRBD2 | TRBJ2-3 | TRBV30 | NA | TGTGCCTGGATATTAGCGGGAGTCACAGATACGCAGTATTTT | CAWILAGVTDTQYF
NA | TRBJ2-6 | TRBV27 | few | TGTGCCAGCAGTTTTCATCCGCAGGGGGGGGACTCTGGGGCCAACGTCCTGACTTTC | CASSFHPQGGDSGANVLTF
NA | TRBJ1-4 | TRBV28 | NA | TGTGCCAGCAGTACCGGAGGGACGTACGAAAAACTGTTTTTT | CASSTGGTYEKLFF
NA | TRBJ2-7 | TRBV5-1 | once | TGCGCCAGCAAAAGCGATACCTACGAGCAGTACTTC | CASKSDTYEQYF
NA | TRBJ1-5 | TRBV28 | NA | TGTGCCAGCAGTTTTCCGCTGGCAGGGCAGGTCTCGTCTTACGGCAATCAGCCCCAGCATTTT | CASSFPLAGQVSSYGNQPQHF
TRBD1 | TRBJ1-5 | TRBV19 | NA | TGTGCCAGTAGTCCCGGGACAGGGCGGGGAAATCAGCCCCAGCATTTT | CASSPGTGRGNQPQHF
NA | TRBJ2-7 | TRBV10-3 | NA | TGTGCCATCAGTGAGTCAGCCAGCTCCTACGAGCAGTACTTC | CAISESASSYEQYF
TRBD2 | TRBJ2-2 | TRBV10-1 | NA | TGCGCCAGCAGTGTTACTAGCGGGAAAAACACCGGGGAGCTGTTTTTT | CASSVTSGKNTGELFF
TRBD1 | TRBJ2-5 | TRBV5-1 | NA | TGCGCCAGCAGATTACAGGGGGCAATAGAGACCCAGTACTTC | CASRLQGAIETQYF
NA | TRBJ1-2 | TRBV10-2 | NA | TGCGCCAGCAGTGAGTCGAAGGGGGGGGACGGTAGCTATGGCTACACCTTC | CASSESKGGDGSYGYTF
TRBD1 | TRBJ2-5 | TRBV19 | NA | TGTGCCAGTACCCCCAGGATAGGGGGCGTAGAGACCCAGTACTTC | CASTPRIGGVETQYF
NA | TRBJ1-4 | TRBV25-1 | NA | TGTGCCAGCAGCTCCCCCTGGGGGGAAAAACTGTTTTTT | CASSSPWGEKLFF
NA | TRBJ2-1 | TRBV7-2 | NA | TGTGCCAGCACGGGGGACCCATCCAACAATGAGCAGTTCTTC | CASTGDPSNNEQFF
TRBD1 | TRBJ2-7 | TRBV5-1 | NA | TGCGCCAGCAGCTTGGGTGGGACAGCATTCTCCTACGAGCAGTACTTC | CASSLGGTAFSYEQYF
TRBD2 | TRBJ2-7 | TRBV4-2 | NA | TGTGCCAGCAGCCAAGATCTCAGCGGGACCAACTACGAGCAGTACTTC | CASSQDLSGTNYEQYF
TRBD2 | TRBJ2-3 | TRBV5-6 | NA | TGTGCCAGCAGCTTGGACAGCGGGAGCTCAGATACGCAGTATTTT | CASSLDSGSSDTQYF
NA | TRBJ1-2 | TRBV27 | NA | TGTGCCAGCAGTCCCCGGCAGTCCTATGGCTACACCTTC | CASSPRQSYGYTF
TRBD2 | TRBJ2-7 | TRBV11-2 | NA | TGTGCCAGCAGTCCCGGGACTACCTACGAGCAGTACTTC | CASSPGTTYEQYF
NA | TRBJ2-1 | TRBV27 | NA | TGTGCCAGCAGTTTATGGGGGGCCCCCTACAATGAGCAGCTCTTC | CASSLWGAPYNEQLF
NA | TRBJ1-5 | TRBV19 | NA | TGTGCCAGTAGTATGAACTGGGGTCAGCCCCAGCATTTT | CASSMNWGQPQHF
NA | TRBJ2-5 | TRBV29-1 | once | TGCAGCGTGCGAAGGAGTAGCGGAGGGGAAGAGACCCAGTACTTC | CSVRRSSGGEETQYF
NA | TRBJ2-6 | TRBV4-1 | NA | TGCGCCAGCAGCCAAGATTTGGGCAGGGGAACCCCTGGGGCCAACGTCCTGACTTTC | CASSQDLGRGTPGANVLTF
TRBD1 | TRBJ1-6 | TRBV9 | NA | TGTGCCAGCAGCGCGCAGGGGGCGAATTCACCCCTCCACTTT | CASSAQGANSPLHF
NA | TRBJ2-7 | TRBV25-1 | NA | TGTGCCAGCAGTTCGGACGACAGCTACGAGCAGTACTTC | CASSSDDSYEQYF
NA | TRBJ1-1 | TRBV19 | once | TGTGCCAGTAGGGTGGACCCTACAGCCCCTGAAGCTTTCTTT | CASRVDPTAPEAFF
TRBD1 | TRBJ1-5 | TRBV2 | NA | TGTGCCAGCAGTGTGAGGGGACAGGCAAATCAGCCCCAGCATTTT | CASSVRGQANQPQHF
NA | TRBJ2-5 | TRBV28 | NA | TGTGCCAGCAGTTTGACGTTCCAAGAGACCCAGTACTTC | CASSLTFQETQYF
TRBD2 | TRBJ2-3 | TRBV6-6 | NA | TGTGCCAGCAGTTACCTTAGCGGGAGAGCAGATACGCAGTATTTT | CASSYLSGRADTQYF